This paragraph reports one TCR beta chain. The antigen is undetermined. This CDR3 contains 12 residues. Trimming removed 2 bases from V and 4 bases from J, with 5 bases in between. Germline V gene sequence: CDR1 MDHEN, CDR2 SYDVKM. This sample is part of a study of T cells in Graves' hyperthyroidism and ophthalmopathy. Turning to the study itself: Blood was drawn when the patient was first diagnosed and still untreated.

Newly diagnosed hyperthyroidism, duration under 2 months, in patients aged 18 to 65. Amplification targeted TCR beta CDR3 regions from RNA transcripts. During a first-round RT-PCR of the TCR CDR3, the HTBI primer set was used. TCRdb re-derived calls from the multiplex PCR reads in MiXCR, one entry per CDR3 protein. The repertoire holds a few hundred thousand distinct CDR3 sequences, with approximately 25% as singletons. Findings and limits, study-wide: Model output signaled ophthalmopathy a median roughly 6.5 months ahead of onset. Separation of ophthalmopathy from stable hyperthyroidism was achieved by a 13 V-J model.

The sequenced material came from blood. This TCR came from a man aged 50 or older with Graves' hyperthyroidism. The V gene is TRBV28, the J gene TRBJ1-2; the D is unclear. The CDR3 DNA sequence: TGTGCCAGCAGTTTAGGCCCCTATGGCTACACCTTC. Translated: CASSLGPYGYTF.